This T cell receptor (beta chain) came from a study of tumor-infiltrating lymphocytes in localized non-small cell lung cancer. The V gene lost 7 bases and the J gene lost 0 bases, with 15 bases spanning the gap. In germline, CDR1 is SGDLS, CDR2 YYNGEE. The length of the CDR3 is 15 residues. Clones were sequenced by immunoSEQ multiplex PCR, and TCRdb holds only the in-frame ones, with some missing. The repertoire consists of 13,000 or so clones, with approximately 62% occurring once and the leading ten covering less than 9.5%. This clone was seen a handful of times. The target antigen is unknown. Study-wide results and caveats: Only some patients had TCR sequencing, depending on available tissue. Tumors had more T cell infiltration than uninvolved lung, per TCRbeta sequencing and CD3 counts. Immunotypes IM1 and IM2 had similar TCR-derived T-cell fractions.

The source material was uninvolved lung tissue not adjacent to the tumor. This chain uses TRBV9 with TRBJ2-3; possibly TRBD2 for D (5 bases). This TCR derives from a human donor with non-small cell lung cancer. In DNA, the CDR3 is TGTGCCAGCCAAAAAACCGGGATTAGCACAGATACGCAGTATTTT. The encoded protein is CASQKTGISTDTQYF.